The next 32 T cell receptor beta chains were all read from a single sample in a study of blood T cell repertoires in COVID-19. The repertoire was sequenced with immunoSEQ multiplex PCR; TCRdb's copy has only in-frame clones and lacks some. The data show roughly 45,000 clones, about 87% seen once. Sequenced input: peripheral blood. The receptors originated from a man aged 55 to 69 with active COVID-19.

The chain carries TRBV28 and TRBJ1-5; D gene ambiguous. V dropped 5 bases and J dropped 4 bases, with 15 bases sitting between them. The germline gives CDR1 MDHEN, CDR2 SYDVKM. The CDR3 extends over 15 amino acids. The CDR3 DNA is TGTGCCAGCAGTATTCGAACAGAGCCAAATCAGCCCCAGCATTTT. Its protein is CASSIRTEPNQPQHF.

The V call is TRBV5-6, the J call TRBJ2-1; 10 bases line up with TRBD1. Trimming cost V 0 bases and J 8 bases; bases outside gene matches: 8. The length of the CDR3 is 16 residues. Germline CDR1 and CDR2: SGHDT and YYEEEE. The CDR3 nucleotides are TGTGCCAGCAGCTTGGCGACAGGGGGCGCCGGAGATGAGCAGTTCTTC. Its protein product is CASSLATGGAGDEQFF.

The chain uses TRBV3-1 (or the pseudogene TRBV3-2) and TRBJ2-2; 7 nucleotides line up with TRBD1. CDR1 and CDR2 (germline): LGHDT, YNNKEL (reference sequence). This CDR3 has 17 residues. V lost 0 bases, J lost 2 bases, and 6 bases stayed unmatched. The CDR3 sequence is CASSQEVRGKNTGELFF. In DNA form, the CDR3 reads TGTGCCAGCAGCCAAGAGGTCAGGGGGAAAAACACCGGGGAGCTGTTTTTT.

The rearrangement uses TRBV5-4 and TRBJ2-2; D is possibly TRBD1 (6 bases). Germline CDR1 reads SGHNT; CDR2 reads YYREEE (reference sequence). V shed 4 bases and J shed 1 base, with 11 bases lying between them. The CDR3 extends over 15 amino acids. The CDR3 is CASSTTTGNTGELFF. Here the CDR3 DNA reads TGTGCCAGCAGCACGACGACAGGGAACACCGGGGAGCTGTTTTTT.

The chain joins TRBV12-3 or TRBV12-4 to TRBJ2-1; the match to TRBD1 covers 8 bases. J was trimmed by 6 bases and V by 5 bases; bases with no gene match: 3. The CDR3 consists of 13 residues. The DNA for the CDR3 is TGTGCCAGCAGTCCAGACAGGGGCAATGAGCAGTTCTTC. It translates to CASSPDRGNEQFF.

The genes are TRBV10-3 and TRBJ2-5; D unresolved. V was cut by 0 bases and J by 5 bases, with 4 bases left in between. The CDR3 spans 12 residues. Germline V gene sequence: CDR1 ENHRY, CDR2 SYGVKD. The CDR3 sequence is CAISESRETQYF. CDR3 sequence (DNA): TGTGCCATCAGTGAGTCGAGGGAGACCCAGTACTTC.

This chain uses TRBV5-5 with TRBJ2-3; D is unresolved. The length of the CDR3 is 15 residues. CDR1 and CDR2 from the germline V gene are SGHKS and YYEKEE (reference sequence). V was trimmed by 4 bases and J by 0 bases, leaving 12 bases between them. The CDR3 nucleotides read TGTGCCAGCAGCCCCGGGTTTACCAGCACAGATACGCAGTATTTT. Translating it yields CASSPGFTSTDTQYF.

The J gene is TRBJ2-7, the V gene TRBV6-5, with 7 bases that match TRBD1. The ends lost 9 bases at V and 5 bases at J; junction bases unmatched: 13. Per the germline V gene, CDR1 is MNHEY and CDR2 is SVGAGI. The CDR3 loop spans 14 amino acids. The CDR3: CASYGARGYDEQYF. In nucleotides, the CDR3 is TGTGCCAGTTATGGGGCCAGGGGGTACGACGAGCAGTACTTC.

This sequence joins TRBV6-5 and TRBJ2-7, with 9 bases lining up with TRBD2. The ends lost 8 bases at V and 3 bases at J; junction bases unmatched: 11. CDR1 is MNHEY and CDR2 is SVGAGI in the germline V gene. The CDR3 has 15 amino acids. CDR3 sequence: CASCHVAGGDYEQYF. CDR3 DNA sequence: TGTGCCAGCTGCCACGTGGCGGGGGGGGACTACGAGCAGTACTTC.

The chain employs TRBV7-9 and TRBJ1-1; D unresolved. V shed 0 bases and J shed 6 bases, with 14 bases lying between them. Germline CDR1 reads SEHNR; CDR2 reads FQNEAQ (reference sequence). The CDR3 length is 15 residues. For the CDR3, the DNA is TGTGCCAGCAGCTTAGCGACTAGGGTAGGAGCTGAAGCTTTCTTT. Its protein product is CASSLATRVGAEAFF.

V is TRBV5-4 and J is TRBJ2-2; TRBD2 agrees at 14 bases. Germline CDR1 is SGHNT and CDR2 is YYREEE (reference sequence). V trimming: 3 bases; J trimming: 3 bases; junction bases outside the gene matches: 4. This CDR3 is 17 amino acids long. The CDR3 DNA reads as TGTGCCAGCAGCTCCGGGACTAGCGGGAGTGACACCGGGGAGCTGTTTTTT. Amino acids: CASSSGTSGSDTGELFF.

This chain's CDR3 is CASSVDPTSGETQYF. CDR3 DNA: TGTGCCAGCAGCGTAGATCCGACTAGCGGAGAGACCCAGTACTTC. The genes are TRBV9 and TRBJ2-5; 9 bases line up with TRBD2. Trimming at V came to 0 bases and at J to 4 bases, leaving 4 bases not matched to a gene. The CDR3 covers 15 residues. Germline CDR1 and CDR2: SGDLS and YYNGEE.

The chain carries TRBV6-5 and TRBJ2-5; TRBD1 agrees at 9 bases. Germline CDR1 MNHEY, CDR2 SVGAGI. CDR3 size: 14 residues. V shed 5 bases, J shed 5 bases, and the junction held 6 bases outside the gene matches. DNA of the CDR3: TGTGCCAGCAGTCCGGGACAGGGACGGGAGACCCAGTACTTC. Amino acid sequence: CASSPGQGRETQYF.

This clone has more than one count but fewer than ten. The V gene is TRBV14, the J gene TRBJ2-2; maybe TRBD1 (6 bases). V lost 1 base and J lost 6, with 15 bases in between. The V gene's germline CDR1 is SGHDN and CDR2 FVKESK. The CDR3 consists of 16 residues. The CDR3 spells CASSQGRRGSSGELFF. The CDR3 region has the DNA TGTGCCAGCAGCCAAGGACGCAGGGGTTCCTCCGGGGAGCTGTTTTTT.

The chain combines TRBV28 with TRBJ1-4; 9 nucleotides match TRBD1. The CDR3 has 14 amino acids. Germline values: CDR1 MDHEN, CDR2 SYDVKM. The V gene end was trimmed by 6 bases and the J gene end by 8 bases; junction bases not matched to a gene: 7. Written as DNA, the CDR3 is TGTGCCAGCAGCCGGACAGGGGAAGGCGAAAAACTGTTTTTT. Translating it yields CASSRTGEGEKLFF.

The rearrangement joins TRBV14 to TRBJ1-1; D uncertain. The CDR3 loop spans 14 amino acids. Germline loops: CDR1 SGHDN, CDR2 FVKESK. The V end was cut by 1 base, the J end by 1 base, with 7 bases between. CDR3 region: CASSQGLRNTEAFF. The DNA for the CDR3 is TGTGCCAGCAGCCAAGGACTTCGGAACACTGAAGCTTTCTTT.

The V gene is TRBV15, the J gene TRBJ2-7; 10 bases fit TRBD1. This CDR3 spans 16 amino acids. V gave up 5 bases and J gave up 2 bases; unmatched junction bases: 9. In germline, CDR1 is LNHNV, CDR2 YYDKDF (reference sequence). The CDR3 sequence: CATSGVDRGRPYEQYF. For the CDR3, the DNA is TGTGCCACCAGCGGCGTTGACAGGGGGCGCCCCTACGAGCAGTACTTC.

The chain carries TRBV15 and TRBJ2-7, with D tentatively TRBD2 (5 bases). Trimming cost V 3 bases and J 6 bases, with 15 bases left between them. This CDR3 has 14 amino acids. CDR1 is LNHNV and CDR2 is YYDKDF in the germline V gene (reference sequence). CDR3 in amino acids: CATSRDWAGREQYF. The CDR3 DNA sequence: TGTGCCACCAGCAGGGACTGGGCGGGTCGCGAGCAGTACTTC.

This chain connects TRBV28 to TRBJ2-7; maybe TRBD1 (6 bases). The CDR3 has 12 amino acids. Trimming stripped 7 bases from V and 2 bases from J, with 9 bases between. Germline V gene sequence: CDR1 MDHEN, CDR2 SYDVKM. CDR3 in amino acids: CASKGEAYEQYF. CDR3 DNA: TGTGCCAGCAAGGGGGAAGCCTACGAGCAGTACTTC.

J is TRBJ2-2 and V is TRBV2, with D possibly matching TRBD2 (6 bases). CDR1 and CDR2 (germline): SNHLY, FYNNEI. The CDR3 length is 13 residues. V lost 6 bases, J lost 6 bases, and 11 bases lay in between. The CDR3 nucleotides read TGTGCCAGCAGGGGACTTTCGGCCGGGGAGCTGTTTTTT. Translating it yields CASRGLSAGELFF. The full variable domain, with the rest looked up from reference TRBV2 and TRBJ2-2, is EPEVTQTPSHQVTQMGQEVILRCVPISNHLYFYWYRQILGQKVEFLVSFYNNEISEKSEIFDDQFSVERPDGSNFTLKIRSTKLEDSAMYFCASRGLSAGELFFGEGSRLTVL.

V is TRBV9 and J is TRBJ2-1; weak D call: TRBD2 (6 bases). V was clipped by 0 bases and J by 0 bases, with 7 bases between them. The CDR3 contains 15 residues. The germline V gene has CDR1 SGDLS and CDR2 YYNGEE. CDR3 coding DNA: TGTGCCAGCAGCGTAGTGGACTACTCCTACAATGAGCAGTTCTTC. Translation: CASSVVDYSYNEQFF. The full variable domain, its missing parts supplied by reference TRBV9 and TRBJ2-1, is DSGVTQTPKHLITATGQRVTLRCSPRSGDLSVYWYQQSLDQGLQFLIQYYNGEERAKGNILERFSAQQFPDLHSELNLSSLELGDSALYFCASSVVDYSYNEQFFGPGTRLTVL.

This sequence joins TRBV11-2 and TRBJ2-1; 8 positions match TRBD2. Germline V gene sequence: CDR1 SGHAT, CDR2 FQNNGV. CDR3 length: 16 residues. Germline trimming cut 1 base from V and 2 bases from J; bases unmatched to any gene: 4. CDR3 bases: TGTGCCAGCAGCTTAGTACTAGCGGCCACCTACAATGAGCAGTTCTTC. Translation: CASSLVLAATYNEQFF.

The gene calls are TRBV6-5 and TRBJ2-7; 7 positions agree with TRBD2. CDR1 and CDR2 (germline): MNHEY, SVGAGI. CDR3 size: 16 residues. The V segment lost 0 bases and the J segment 2 bases; nucleotides outside the gene matches: 7. CDR3 bases: TGTGCCAGCAGTTACTCGGGAGGGTTCAGGCCCTACGAGCAGTACTTC. Amino acids: CASSYSGGFRPYEQYF.

The chain combines TRBV9 with TRBJ1-1; 7 positions match TRBD1. Germline loops: CDR1 SGDLS, CDR2 YYNGEE. Trimming removed 3 bases from V and 5 bases from J; junction bases left unmatched: 7. The CDR3 is made up of 14 amino acids. The CDR3 DNA reads TGTGCCAGCAGCGGGTCGTTCAGGGGGACTGAAGCTTTCTTT. Its protein product is CASSGSFRGTEAFF.

This clone was seen a handful of times. V gene TRBV23-1 combines with J gene TRBJ2-2, with TRBD1 identical over 8 bases. TRBV23-1 is annotated as an ORF whose role is uncertain. CDR3 size: 15 residues. V lost 6 bases, J lost 1 base, and 4 bases stayed unmatched. Here the CDR3 reads CASRPGTGNTGELFF. CDR3 nucleotides: TGCGCCAGCAGACCTGGGACAGGGAACACCGGGGAGCTGTTTTTT.

The chain is built from TRBV19 and TRBJ2-6; 7 nucleotides align to TRBD1. Looked up from germline, CDR1 is LNHDA and CDR2 is SQIVND (reference sequence). Losses at the gene ends were 3 bases for V and 4 bases for J; bases not matched to a gene: 6. This CDR3 region has 16 residues. The CDR3 nucleotides are TGTGCCAGTAGTATCTCAGGGGGTTCAGGGGCCAACGTCCTGACTTTC. This sequence encodes CASSISGGSGANVLTF. The complete variable domain, with remaining parts taken from reference TRBV19 and TRBJ2-6, reads DGGITQSPKYLFRKEGQNVTLSCEQNLNHDAMYWYRQDPGQGLRLIYYSQIVNDFQKGDIAEGYSVSREKKESFPLTVTSAQKNPTAFYLCASSISGGSGANVLTFGAGSRLTVL.

This clone appeared a single time. V gene TRBV6-1 combines with J gene TRBJ2-5, with D unclear. Germline assignment: CDR1 MNHNS and CDR2 SASEGT. CDR3 length: 11 amino acids. V lost 5 bases to trimming and J lost 5 bases, with 6 bases between them. The CDR3 sequence is CASSLRETQYF. CDR3 coding DNA: TGTGCCAGCAGTCTCCGTGAGACCCAGTACTTC.

This chain links TRBV30 with TRBJ1-6; 9 positions agree with TRBD1. The V segment lost 0 bases and the J segment 8 bases; nucleotides outside the gene matches: 5. In germline, CDR1 is GTSNPN, CDR2 SVGIG (reference sequence). This CDR3 spans 15 amino acids. CDR3 nucleotides: TGTGCCTGGAGTGTTTTTAGGGACAGGGATTCACCCCTCCACTTT. Amino acid sequence: CAWSVFRDRDSPLHF. Full variable domain (rest looked up from reference TRBV30 and TRBJ1-6): SQTIHQWPATLVQPVGSPLSLECTVEGTSNPNLYWYRQAAGRGLQLLFYSVGIGQISSEVPQNLSASRPQDRQFILSSKKLLLSDSGFYLCAWSVFRDRDSPLHFGNGTRLTVT.

The genes are TRBV18 and TRBJ2-1; the D gene is possibly TRBD2 (6 bases). The germline V gene has CDR1 KGHSH and CDR2 LQKENI. The CDR3 contains 13 residues. V was clipped by 6 bases and J by 5 bases, with 11 bases between them. DNA for the CDR3: TGTGCCAGCTCCGAGGGACTTAACAATGAGCAGTTCTTC. It translates to CASSEGLNNEQFF. The complete variable domain, with remaining parts taken from reference TRBV18 and TRBJ2-1, reads NAGVMQNPRHLVRRRGQEARLRCSPMKGHSHVYWYRQLPEEGLKFMVYLQKENIIDESGMPKERFSAEFPKEGPSILRIQQVVRGDSAAYFCASSEGLNNEQFFGPGTRLTVL.

This chain joins TRBV3-1 (or the pseudogene TRBV3-2) and TRBJ2-3; perhaps TRBD1 as D (6 bases). CDR3 length: 15 amino acids. The germline V gene encodes CDR1 LGHDT and CDR2 YNNKEL (reference sequence). V dropped 1 base and J dropped 2 bases, with 10 bases sitting between them. The CDR3 here is CASSQATGFTDTQYF. The DNA for the CDR3 is TGTGCCAGCAGCCAAGCCACAGGGTTCACAGATACGCAGTATTTT.

This chain connects TRBV7-9 to TRBJ1-1, with D uncertain. V was pared by 1 base and J by 2 bases, with 8 bases between. The CDR3 has 14 amino acids. CDR1 and CDR2 from the germline V gene are SEHNR and FQNEAQ (reference sequence). The CDR3 spells CASSLEIRNTEAFF. CDR3 DNA sequence: TGTGCCAGCAGCTTAGAAATCAGAAACACTGAAGCTTTCTTT.

This chain uses TRBV6-2 or TRBV6-3 with TRBJ2-1; D is possibly TRBD1 (6 bases). Germline V gene sequence: CDR1 MNHEY, CDR2 SVGEGT. Trimming took off 4 bases at V and 2 bases at J, with 15 bases between the two ends. This CDR3 contains 16 residues. The CDR3 DNA follows: TGTGCCAGCAGTTTCCTCCCAGGGGAGACCTACAATGAGCAGTTCTTC. Protein: CASSFLPGETYNEQFF.